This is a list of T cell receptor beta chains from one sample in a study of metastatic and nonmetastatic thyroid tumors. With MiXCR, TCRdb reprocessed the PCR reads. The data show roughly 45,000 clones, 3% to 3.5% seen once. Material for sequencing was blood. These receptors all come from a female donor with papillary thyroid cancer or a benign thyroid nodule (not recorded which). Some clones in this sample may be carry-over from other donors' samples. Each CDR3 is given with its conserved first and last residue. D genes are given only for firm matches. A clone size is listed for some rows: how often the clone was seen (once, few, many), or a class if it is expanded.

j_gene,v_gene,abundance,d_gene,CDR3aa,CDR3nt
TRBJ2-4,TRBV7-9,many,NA,CASSFWGNIQYF,TGTGCCAGCAGCTTCTGGGGGAACATTCAGTACTTC
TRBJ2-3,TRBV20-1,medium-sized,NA,CSAFLRTGGVGTDTQYF,TGCAGTGCTTTTCTACGGACTGGGGGAGTGGGGACAGATACGCAGTATTTT
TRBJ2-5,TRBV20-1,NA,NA,CSARIPVTSKETQYF,TGCAGTGCTAGAATCCCCGTTACTAGCAAAGAGACCCAGTACTTC
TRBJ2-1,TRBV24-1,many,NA,CATSDQRTANNEQFF,TGTGCCACCAGTGATCAAAGGACCGCTAACAATGAGCAGTTCTTC
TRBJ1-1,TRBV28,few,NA,CASSLGGAQMNTEAFF,TGTGCCAGCAGTTTAGGTGGGGCACAAATGAACACTGAAGCTTTCTTT
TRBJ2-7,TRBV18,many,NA,CASSPFSGDEQYF,TGTGCCAGCTCACCCTTCTCAGGGGACGAGCAGTACTTC
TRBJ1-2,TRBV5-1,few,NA,CASSLAYSRGDFYGYTF,TGCGCCAGCAGCTTGGCCTATAGCAGGGGCGACTTCTATGGCTACACCTTC
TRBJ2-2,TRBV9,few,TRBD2,CARSAFLGGGGTGELFF,TGTGCCAGAAGCGCCTTCTTGGGCGGGGGAGGGACCGGGGAGCTGTTTTTT
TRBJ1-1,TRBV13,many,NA,CASSLGRGGNTEAFF,TGTGCCAGCAGCTTAGGAAGGGGGGGGAACACTGAAGCTTTCTTT
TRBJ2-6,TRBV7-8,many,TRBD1,CASSRRTGGSGANVLTF,TGTGCCAGCAGCCGAAGGACAGGGGGCTCCGGGGCCAACGTCCTGACTTTC
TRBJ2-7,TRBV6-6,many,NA,CASSYSRLLYEQYF,TGTGCCAGCAGTTACTCGCGGCTTTTATACGAGCAGTACTTC
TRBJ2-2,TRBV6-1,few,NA,CASNEDSHTGELFF,TGTGCCAGCAACGAAGACAGCCACACCGGGGAGCTGTTTTTT
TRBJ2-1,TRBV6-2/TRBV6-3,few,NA,CANSLWGNNNEQFF,TGTGCCAACAGTTTGTGGGGAAATAACAATGAGCAGTTCTTC
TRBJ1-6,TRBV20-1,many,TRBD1,CSASQEGQPRESLHF,TGCAGTGCTAGCCAGGAGGGACAGCCCAGGGAGTCCCTCCACTTT
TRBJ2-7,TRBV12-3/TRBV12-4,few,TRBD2,CASSTRDSGGTYEQYF,TGTGCCAGCAGTACGCGGGACAGCGGGGGGACCTACGAGCAGTACTTC
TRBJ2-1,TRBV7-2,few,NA,CASSLRLREILGEQFF,TGTGCCAGCAGCTTACGTTTACGGGAGATCCTTGGGGAGCAGTTCTTC
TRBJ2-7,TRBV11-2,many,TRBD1,CASSPRQGPNYEQYF,TGTGCCAGCAGCCCCCGACAGGGTCCAAACTACGAGCAGTACTTC
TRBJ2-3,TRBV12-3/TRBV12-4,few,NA,CATVDLSTSTDTQYF,TGTGCCACCGTGGACCTTTCGACTAGCACAGATACGCAGTATTTT
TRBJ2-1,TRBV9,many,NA,CASSPRSQGSYNEQFF,TGTGCCAGCAGCCCCCGATCCCAGGGCTCCTACAATGAGCAGTTCTTC
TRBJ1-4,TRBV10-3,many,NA,CAISPDISGDEKLFF,TGTGCCATCAGTCCCGACATTAGTGGTGATGAAAAACTGTTTTTT
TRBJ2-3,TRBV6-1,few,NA,CASSPGGGATDTQYF,TGTGCCAGCAGCCCAGGGGGGGGGGCCACAGATACGCAGTATTTT
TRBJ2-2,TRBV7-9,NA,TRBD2,CASSPRTSGGRNTGELFF,TGTGCCAGCAGCCCCAGGACTAGCGGGGGCCGGAACACCGGGGAGCTGTTTTTT
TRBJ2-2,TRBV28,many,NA,CASSLWTGNTGELFF,TGTGCCAGCAGTTTATGGACAGGGAACACCGGGGAGCTGTTTTTT
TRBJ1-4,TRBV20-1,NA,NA,CSAKDLRDEKLFF,TGCAGTGCTAAAGATCTCAGGGATGAAAAACTGTTTTTT
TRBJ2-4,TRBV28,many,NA,CASRTRTVKNIQYF,TGTGCCAGCAGAACACGGACAGTCAAAAACATTCAGTACTTC
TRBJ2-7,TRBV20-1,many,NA,CSATTGSHYEQYF,TGCAGTGCTACCACGGGATCTCACTACGAGCAGTACTTC
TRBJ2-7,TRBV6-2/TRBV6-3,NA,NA,CASMGAVSYEQYF,TGTGCCAGCATGGGAGCGGTCTCCTACGAGCAGTACTTC
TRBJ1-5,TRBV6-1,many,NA,CASSEGEGYRKPQHF,TGTGCCAGCAGTGAAGGGGAGGGGTATAGAAAGCCCCAGCATTTT
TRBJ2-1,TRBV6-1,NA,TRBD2,CASSGVAGGDYNEQFF,TGTGCCAGCAGTGGTGTAGCGGGAGGGGATTACAATGAGCAGTTCTTC
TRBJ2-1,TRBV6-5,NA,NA,CASSYRGTPPYNEQFF,TGTGCCAGCAGTTACCGCGGGACACCTCCTTACAATGAGCAGTTCTTC
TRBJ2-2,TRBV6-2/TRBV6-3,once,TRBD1,CASSLYRGLNTGELFF,TGTGCCAGCAGTCTCTACAGGGGGCTCAACACCGGGGAGCTGTTTTTT
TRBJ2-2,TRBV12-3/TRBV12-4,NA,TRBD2,CASSIGWGGTGELFF,TGTGCCAGCAGTATCGGGTGGGGGGGCACCGGGGAGCTGTTTTTT
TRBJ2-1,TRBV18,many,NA,CASSDQLENEQFF,TGTGCCAGCTCAGATCAGCTAGAGAATGAGCAGTTCTTC
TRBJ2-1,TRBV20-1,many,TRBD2,CSARGGGPGLATYNEQFF,TGCAGTGCTAGAGGAGGCGGTCCGGGACTAGCTACTTACAATGAGCAGTTCTTC
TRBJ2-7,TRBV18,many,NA,CASSPEFGTYEQYF,TGTGCCAGCTCACCAGAGTTTGGCACTTACGAGCAGTACTTC
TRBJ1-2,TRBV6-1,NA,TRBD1,CASRPRQGRGYTF,TGTGCCAGCAGGCCGAGACAGGGAAGAGGCTACACCTTC
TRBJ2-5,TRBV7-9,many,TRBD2,CASSLDGRSQETQYF,TGTGCCAGCAGCTTAGACGGGAGGAGCCAAGAGACCCAGTACTTC
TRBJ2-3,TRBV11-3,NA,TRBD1,CASSLWGRRGRTDTQYF,TGTGCCAGCAGCTTATGGGGACGCAGGGGGCGCACAGATACGCAGTATTTT
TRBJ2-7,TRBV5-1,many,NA,CASSLAATGGQYF,TGCGCCAGCAGCTTGGCGGCGACGGGTGGGCAGTACTTC
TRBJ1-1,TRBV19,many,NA,CASSIGGGLSEAFF,TGTGCCAGTAGTATAGGAGGGGGGCTCAGTGAAGCTTTCTTT
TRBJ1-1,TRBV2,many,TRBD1,CASRRGQAFF,TGTGCCAGCAGAAGGGGGCAAGCTTTCTTT
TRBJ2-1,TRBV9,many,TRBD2,CASSVAPGGPHNEQFF,TGTGCCAGCAGCGTGGCTCCGGGAGGGCCCCACAATGAGCAGTTCTTC
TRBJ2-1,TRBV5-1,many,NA,CTSNLGGAYHEQFF,TGCACCAGTAACCTGGGCGGAGCCTACCATGAGCAGTTCTTC
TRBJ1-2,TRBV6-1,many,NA,CASSQDGRRGYTF,TGTGCCAGCAGTCAGGACGGGCGGCGGGGCTACACCTTC
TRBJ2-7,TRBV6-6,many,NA,CASSYSNEQYF,TGTGCCAGCAGTTACAGCAACGAGCAGTACTTC
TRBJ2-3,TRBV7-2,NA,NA,CASSFSRLSTDTQYF,TGTGCCAGCAGCTTTAGCCGGTTAAGCACAGATACGCAGTATTTT
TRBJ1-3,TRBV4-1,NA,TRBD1,CASSQVFGTGGTGNTIYF,TGCGCCAGCAGCCAAGTTTTCGGGACAGGGGGCACTGGAAACACCATATATTTT